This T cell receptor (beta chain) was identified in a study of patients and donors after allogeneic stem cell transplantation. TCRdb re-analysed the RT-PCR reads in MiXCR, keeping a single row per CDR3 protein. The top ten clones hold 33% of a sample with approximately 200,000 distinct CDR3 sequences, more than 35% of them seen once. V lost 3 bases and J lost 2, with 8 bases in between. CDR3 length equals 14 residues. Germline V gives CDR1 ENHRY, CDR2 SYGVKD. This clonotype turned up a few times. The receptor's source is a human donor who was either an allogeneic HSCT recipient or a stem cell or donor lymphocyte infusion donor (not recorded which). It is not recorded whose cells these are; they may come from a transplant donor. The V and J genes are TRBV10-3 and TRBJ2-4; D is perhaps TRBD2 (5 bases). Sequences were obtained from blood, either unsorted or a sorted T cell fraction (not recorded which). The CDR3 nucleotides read TGTGCCATCAGTGAATCCGGGACCAAAAACATTCAGTACTTC. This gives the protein CAISESGTKNIQYF.